These 14 T cell receptor beta chains were all obtained from the same sample, sequenced in a study of identical twins. TCRdb used MiXCR to reprocess the 5' RACE reads, holding one entry per CDR3 protein. The sample lists about 790,000 distinct CDR3 sequences, roughly 20% seen once, with roughly 14% in the top ten. These data were likewise used in another study, on T cells expressing NK-cell markers.

The specimen was PBMCs. The receptor set was obtained from a woman aged 18-29 years in good health.

This clonotype has a handful of counts. This rearrangement joins TRBV29-1 to TRBJ2-7; weak D call: TRBD1 (6 bases). The CDR3 consists of 12 residues. Germline V CDR1 and CDR2: SQVTM, ANQGSEA. The germline V and J ends were trimmed by 6 bases and 0 bases, with 9 bases remaining between them. The chain's CDR3 is CSVGANSYEQYF. The CDR3 DNA sequence: TGCAGCGTGGGGGCAAACTCCTACGAGCAGTACTTC.

The V call is TRBV7-9, the J call TRBJ2-2; no reliable D call. Germline V gene sequence: CDR1 SEHNR, CDR2 FQNEAQ (reference sequence). This CDR3 contains 16 residues. V lost 2 bases, J lost 0 bases, and 10 bases lay in between. CDR3 sequence reads: CASSLRRITNTGELFF. CDR3 DNA: TGTGCCAGCAGCTTAAGGCGGATCACGAACACCGGGGAGCTGTTTTTT.

The chain couples TRBV15 to TRBJ1-2, with 7 bases lining up with TRBD1. Per the germline V gene, CDR1 is LNHNV and CDR2 is YYDKDF (reference sequence). CDR3 length: 14 residues. Losses at the gene ends were 3 bases for V and 6 bases for J; bases not matched to a gene: 7. CDR3: CATSRQDRDHGYTF. CDR3 DNA sequence: TGTGCCACCAGCAGGCAAGACAGGGATCATGGCTACACCTTC.

The chain couples TRBV5-1 to TRBJ2-7, with D perhaps TRBD2 (5 bases). The V gene's germline CDR1 is SGHRS and CDR2 YFSETQ. Trimming stripped 3 bases from V and 6 bases from J, with 13 bases between. CDR3 length: 13 amino acids. The CDR3 reads CASSSDPGSEQYF. Written as DNA, the CDR3 is TGCGCCAGCAGCTCAGACCCGGGGAGCGAGCAGTACTTC.

Only a few counts were recorded for this clonotype. One end of the junction is discordant with germline, which a read error may explain. The chain recombines TRBV6-2 or TRBV6-3 with TRBJ2-3; D is unresolved. The CDR3 has 13 residues. Germline values: CDR1 MNHEY, CDR2 SVGEGT. The CDR3 sequence: CASSYPTAVSMHF. CDR3 bases: TGTGCCAGCAGTTACCCCACGGCCGTATCGATGCATTTT.

CDR3 sequence: CSAPTLAGGRNEQFF. The CDR3 DNA is TGCAGTGCTCCCACCCTAGCGGGAGGTAGGAATGAGCAGTTCTTC. The chain employs TRBV20-1 and TRBJ2-1, with TRBD2 identical over 11 bases. The germline gives CDR1 DFQATT, CDR2 SNEGSKA (reference sequence). Germline trimming cut 5 bases from V and 7 bases from J; bases unmatched to any gene: 10. This CDR3 is built from 15 residues.

The chain uses TRBV7-8 and TRBJ2-7; no firm D call. This CDR3 is built from 12 residues. V lost 3 bases to trimming and J lost 6 bases, with 9 bases between them. CDR1 SGHVS and CDR2 FQNEAQ come from the germline V gene. This CDR3 is CASSFPASEQYF. The CDR3, as DNA: TGTGCCAGCAGCTTTCCAGCGAGCGAGCAGTACTTC.

This clonotype was found a few times. J is TRBJ2-2 and V is TRBV10-3; D is unclear. The V end was cut by 10 bases, the J end by 2 bases, with 23 bases between. Germline V gives CDR1 ENHRY, CDR2 SYGVKD. This CDR3 comprises 17 residues. CDR3 sequence: CATAPAWERLNTGELFF. CDR3 bases: TGTGCCACCGCCCCCGCGTGGGAAAGATTAAACACCGGGGAGCTGTTTTTT.

Only a few counts were recorded for this clonotype. The V and J genes are TRBV12-3 or TRBV12-4 and TRBJ2-7; tentative D call: TRBD2 (7 bases). Trimming pared 5 bases from V and 9 bases from J, leaving 14 bases between. The CDR3 length is 12 residues. The CDR3 DNA sequence: TGTGCCAGCAGTCGGCCAGGGGAGGGGCAGTACTTC. Its translation is CASSRPGEGQYF.

This clonotype was seen more than once but under ten times. The V gene is TRBV6-1, the J gene TRBJ2-2; 7 bases are a match to TRBD2. Germline-derived CDR1 and CDR2 are MNHNS and SASEGT. V gave up 6 bases and J gave up 6 bases; unmatched junction bases: 10. The CDR3 is 15 residues long. CDR3 in amino acids: CASSRGLVVAGELFF. Written as DNA, the CDR3 is TGTGCCAGCAGCCGCGGACTAGTAGTCGCCGGGGAGCTGTTTTTT.

This clonotype showed up just a few times. This rearrangement joins TRBV20-1 to TRBJ2-7, with 7 bases fitting TRBD2. CDR1 and CDR2 from the germline V gene are DFQATT and SNEGSKA (reference sequence). Germline trimming cut 7 bases from V and 3 bases from J; bases unmatched to any gene: 6. This CDR3 has 12 amino acids. The CDR3 nucleotides read TGCAGTGTTAGGACTAGTCTCTACGAGCAGTACTTC. It encodes CSVRTSLYEQYF.

The J gene is TRBJ2-1, the V gene TRBV7-8, with 8 bases fitting TRBD1. J lost 15 bases, V lost 4 bases, and 14 bases had no gene match. The CDR3 is made up of 14 amino acids. The germline CDR1 and CDR2 sequences are SGHVS and FQNEAQ. CDR3 sequence (DNA): TGTGCCAGCAGCTCCCCTAACCGGACAGGGAGTATGTTCTTC. It translates to CASSSPNRTGSMFF.

This clonotype came up a few times. The chain uses TRBV7-3 and TRBJ2-1; TRBD1 matches 9 bases. CDR1 and CDR2 from the germline V gene are SGHTA and FQGTGA. The CDR3 length is 14 residues. The junction had 8 bases not matched to a gene; V was cut back by 5 bases and J by 9 bases. The CDR3 DNA sequence: TGTGCCAGCAGCCCCGGGACAGGGCTTCGTGAGCAGTTCTTC. Amino acids: CASSPGTGLREQFF. Full variable domain (missing parts from reference TRBV7-3 and TRBJ2-1): GAGVSQTPSNKVTEKGKYVELRCDPISGHTALYWYRQSLGQGPEFLIYFQGTGAADDSGLPNDRFFAVRPEGSVSTLKIQRTERGDSAVYLCASSPGTGLREQFFGPGTRLTVL.

Only a few counts were recorded for this clonotype. V and J are TRBV29-1 and TRBJ2-1, with TRBD2 as a possible D gene (6 bases). The CDR3 is made up of 11 amino acids. Trimming left V 1 base short and J 9 bases short, with 7 bases between. Germline lookup yields CDR1 SQVTM and CDR2 ANQGSEA. CDR3 residues: CSVEVGGEQFF. The CDR3 region has the DNA TGCAGCGTTGAAGTGGGGGGTGAGCAGTTCTTC.